The 25 T cell receptor beta chains below were found in one sample sequenced in a study of T cell changes during pregnancy in multiple sclerosis. Measured with immunoSEQ multiplex PCR; TCRdb has only the in-frame clones, and not every one. In the table there are about 44,000 clones, about 89% of which are singletons. This material consisted of CD4+ T cells from peripheral blood mononuclear cells, taken in the first trimester of pregnancy. Receptors originate from a female donor with multiple sclerosis, enrolled in a pregnancy study.

This sequence joins TRBV4-1 and TRBJ2-3, with D unclear. V gave up 2 bases and J gave up 2 bases, with 8 bases separating them. CDR3 length equals 14 residues. Germline assignment: CDR1 MGHRA and CDR2 YSYEKL. CDR3 sequence: CASSQLLITDTQYF. In DNA form, the CDR3 reads TGCGCCAGCAGCCAACTCTTAATCACAGATACGCAGTATTTT.

The V call is TRBV7-2, the J call TRBJ2-2, with D possibly TRBD2 on 5 matching bases. Between the trimmed V and J ends, which lost 5 bases and 4 bases, there was a span of 14 bases. The V gene's germline CDR1 is SGHTA and CDR2 FQGNSA. The CDR3 spans 15 residues. The CDR3 protein is CASSITSAGTGELFF. The CDR3 region has the DNA TGTGCCAGCAGCATAACGTCGGCGGGCACCGGGGAGCTGTTTTTT.

The chain is built from TRBV29-1 and TRBJ2-5, with 9 bases identical to TRBD2. Trimming took 7 bases from V and 5 from J; bases not matched to a gene: 11. The CDR3 has 14 amino acids. CDR1 and CDR2 (germline): SQVTM, ANQGSEA. CDR3 in amino acids: CSGGGSGRTETQYF. CDR3 bases: TGCAGCGGGGGGGGTAGCGGGAGAACTGAGACCCAGTACTTC.

The sample holds many counts of this clone. The chain recombines TRBV14 with TRBJ2-1; 10 nucleotides line up with TRBD1. Germline V gives CDR1 SGHDN, CDR2 FVKESK. The junction had 5 bases not matched to a gene; V was cut back by 1 base and J by 5 bases. This CDR3 comprises 16 residues. This CDR3 reads CASSQGPGQGNNEQFF. DNA for the CDR3: TGTGCCAGCAGCCAAGGACCGGGACAGGGGAACAATGAGCAGTTCTTC.

This clone appeared a single time. The chain carries TRBV28 and TRBJ1-1, with D perhaps TRBD1 (5 bases). The CDR3 loop spans 13 amino acids. The germline V and J ends were trimmed by 6 bases and 0 bases, with 8 bases remaining between them. CDR1 is MDHEN and CDR2 is SYDVKM in the germline V gene. Written as DNA, the CDR3 is TGTGCCAGCAGCTCGGGGGTGAACACTGAAGCTTTCTTT. Protein sequence: CASSSGVNTEAFF.

The chain combines TRBV5-6 with TRBJ2-5; TRBD2 agrees at 10 bases. The germline V gene encodes CDR1 SGHDT and CDR2 YYEEEE. The CDR3 sequence is 16 residues long. J was trimmed by 5 bases and V by 1 base; bases with no gene match: 8. The CDR3 sequence is CASSLMPSGSKETQYF. The DNA of the CDR3 is TGTGCCAGCAGCTTGATGCCTAGCGGGAGTAAGGAGACCCAGTACTTC.

The gene calls are TRBV4-1 and TRBJ1-4; no reliable D call. The V and J ends lost 0 bases and 5 bases respectively, with 4 bases between them. The CDR3 extends over 13 amino acids. Germline CDR1 and CDR2: MGHRA and YSYEKL. The CDR3 DNA follows: TGCGCCAGCAGCCAAGACCCGAATGAAAAACTGTTTTTT. This sequence encodes CASSQDPNEKLFF.

This sequence joins TRBV7-2 and TRBJ2-1; 13 positions agree with TRBD2. The CDR3 contains 16 residues. V dropped 2 bases and J dropped 8; count of bases not matched to a gene: 6. Looked up from germline, CDR1 is SGHTA and CDR2 is FQGNSA. The CDR3 nucleotides read TGTGCCAGCAGCTTACTTACTAGCGGGAGGGCCCATGAGCAGTTCTTC. Residues: CASSLLTSGRAHEQFF.

This chain links TRBV6-5 with TRBJ1-1; the match to TRBD1 covers 7 bases. This CDR3 has 14 amino acids. The ends lost 2 bases at V and 8 bases at J; junction bases unmatched: 8. Germline V CDR1 and CDR2: MNHEY, SVGAGI. Written as DNA, the CDR3 is TGTGCCAGCAGTTACAGGGGGCCCGCGGGGGAAGCTTTCTTT. Translation gives CASSYRGPAGEAFF.

The rearrangement links TRBV4-3 to TRBJ2-3; TRBD2 matches 11 bases. With 8 bases clipped from V and 3 bases from J, the junction kept 4 bases outside the gene matches. The CDR3 spans 14 residues. CDR1 LGHNA and CDR2 YSLEER come from the germline V gene. CDR3 residues: CASPLAGVTDTQYF. The CDR3 DNA sequence: TGCGCCAGCCCACTAGCGGGAGTTACAGATACGCAGTATTTT.

The rearrangement links TRBV28 to TRBJ1-5, with 7 bases identical to TRBD1. The CDR3 is 13 residues long. V dropped 6 bases and J dropped 9; count of bases not matched to a gene: 8. Germline V gene data show CDR1 as MDHEN and CDR2 as SYDVKM. CDR3 in DNA: TGTGCCAGCAGGCGCACAGGGGTTGGGCCCCAGCATTTT. Protein: CASRRTGVGPQHF.

CDR3 in amino acids: CASSLGGTGVNNEQFF. As DNA, the CDR3 is TGTGCCAGCAGCCTAGGAGGGACAGGCGTAAACAATGAGCAGTTCTTC. The V gene is TRBV7-3, the J gene TRBJ2-1; 8 bases fit TRBD1. Germline-derived CDR1 and CDR2 are SGHTA and FQGTGA. The J segment lost 5 bases and the V segment lost 5 bases, leaving 11 bases of the junction unmatched. This CDR3 contains 16 residues.

The rearrangement links TRBV7-9 to TRBJ2-2; TRBD2 matches at 8 bases. V was clipped by 1 base and J by 4 bases; unmatched bases: 2. The CDR3 is 15 amino acids. From germline, CDR1 is SEHNR and CDR2 FQNEAQ (reference sequence). The CDR3 loop is CASSLGGGTTGELFF. The CDR3, as DNA: TGTGCCAGCAGCTTAGGCGGGGGGACCACCGGGGAGCTGTTTTTT. Full variable domain (outside the CDR3, taken from reference TRBV7-9 and TRBJ2-2): DTGVSQNPRHKITKRGQNVTFRCDPISEHNRLYWYRQTLGQGPEFLTYFQNEAQLEKSRLLSDRFSAERPKGSFSTLEIQRTEQGDSAMYLCASSLGGGTTGELFFGEGSRLTVL.

The chain joins TRBV7-9 to TRBJ2-3, with D unclear. V was cut by 7 bases and J by 3 bases, with 20 bases left in between. CDR1 is SEHNR and CDR2 is FQNEAQ in the germline V gene (reference sequence). The CDR3 consists of 16 residues. This CDR3 reads CASNYRQSPGTDTQYF. The CDR3 DNA reads TGTGCCAGCAACTACCGCCAGAGCCCTGGGACAGATACGCAGTATTTT. Complete variable domain (other parts from reference TRBV7-9 and TRBJ2-3): DTGVSQNPRHKITKRGQNVTFRCDPISEHNRLYWYRQTLGQGPEFLTYFQNEAQLEKSRLLSDRFSAERPKGSFSTLEIQRTEQGDSAMYLCASNYRQSPGTDTQYFGPGTRLTVL.

This clone was counted between two and nine times. The gene calls are TRBV28 and TRBJ1-2, with D unclear. The V gene lost 3 bases and the J gene lost 8 bases, with 7 bases spanning the gap. The CDR3 is 11 residues long. Germline CDR1 is MDHEN and CDR2 is SYDVKM. CDR3 in amino acids: CASSFIGGYTF. In nucleotides, the CDR3 is TGTGCCAGCAGTTTTATTGGCGGCTACACCTTC.

This clone was seen a handful of times. The chain joins TRBV6-5 to TRBJ1-3; weak D call: TRBD1 (6 bases). The CDR3 covers 13 residues. Germline loops: CDR1 MNHEY, CDR2 SVGAGI. With 5 bases removed from V and 3 bases from J, the gap between germline ends came to 8 bases. The CDR3 nucleotides read TGTGCCAGCAGTCACAGGGATGGAAACACCATATATTTT. The encoded protein is CASSHRDGNTIYF.

The CDR3 nucleotides read TGTGCCAGCAGCTTAGTGTCTAGCGGGAGGACAGATACGCAGTATTTT. It is translated as CASSLVSSGRTDTQYF. The V and J genes are TRBV7-2 and TRBJ2-3; 11 bases agree with TRBD2. Germline assignment: CDR1 SGHTA and CDR2 FQGNSA. The CDR3 runs 16 residues. J was trimmed by 3 bases and V by 1 base; bases with no gene match: 3.

This rearrangement joins TRBV5-1 to TRBJ2-5; a weak D match, TRBD1 (6 bases). With 0 bases removed from V and 5 bases from J, the gap between germline ends came to 11 bases. CDR1 and CDR2 from the germline V gene are SGHRS and YFSETQ. This CDR3 has 14 amino acids. CDR3 in amino acids: CASSLEGGGETQYF. In DNA form, the CDR3 reads TGCGCCAGCAGCTTGGAAGGGGGTGGTGAGACCCAGTACTTC. The full variable domain, completed using reference TRBV5-1 and TRBJ2-5, is KAGVTQTPRYLIKTRGQQVTLSCSPISGHRSVSWYQQTPGQGLQFLFEYFSETQRNKGNFPGRFSGRQFSNSRSEMNVSTLELGDSALYLCASSLEGGGETQYFGPGTRLLVL.

This sequence joins TRBV9 and TRBJ2-2; 7 positions agree with TRBD2. The CDR3 sequence is 17 residues long. In germline, CDR1 is SGDLS, CDR2 YYNGEE. Trimming took 4 bases from V and 4 from J; bases not matched to a gene: 13. CDR3 bases: TGTGCCAGCAGCCCACGGTATGGCGGGAGTGGCACCGGGGAGCTGTTTTTT. Its translation: CASSPRYGGSGTGELFF.

Only one count was recorded for this clone. This rearrangement joins TRBV7-8 to TRBJ2-3; tentatively, D is TRBD1 (5 bases). The CDR3 length is 14 residues. V lost 7 bases, J lost 6 bases, and 17 bases lay in between. Germline CDR1 SGHVS, CDR2 FQNEAQ. Here the CDR3 reads CASTVGRTSDTQYF. DNA of the CDR3: TGTGCCAGCACCGTCGGACGGACATCGGATACGCAGTATTTT.

J is TRBJ1-1 and V is TRBV14; tentatively, D is TRBD1 (6 bases). Germline CDR1 SGHDN, CDR2 FVKESK. The CDR3 is 14 residues long. V was trimmed by 1 base and J by 4 bases, leaving 10 bases between them. The chain's CDR3 is CASSQVVGGTEAFF. CDR3 nucleotide sequence: TGTGCCAGCAGCCAAGTAGTAGGGGGCACTGAAGCTTTCTTT.

There are a few counts of this clone. The V gene is TRBV5-4, the J gene TRBJ2-7, with D perhaps matching TRBD1 (6 bases). V lost 5 bases, J lost 2 bases, and 14 bases lay in between. Germline loops: CDR1 SGHNT, CDR2 YYREEE (reference sequence). CDR3 length: 14 amino acids. The CDR3 sequence: CASRAEQGAYEQYF. CDR3 coding DNA: TGTGCCAGCAGGGCCGAACAGGGTGCCTACGAGCAGTACTTC.

This clone appeared a few times. The chain links TRBV7-9 to TRBJ1-5, with 7 bases lining up with TRBD1. CDR3 length equals 15 residues. Germline CDR1 and CDR2: SEHNR and FQNEAQ (reference sequence). Trimming took 3 bases from V and 1 from J; bases not matched to a gene: 3. In DNA, the CDR3 is TGTGCCAGCAGCTTGGGCAGGGGGAGCAATCAGCCCCAGCATTTT. This encodes CASSLGRGSNQPQHF.

CDR3 sequence reads: CASSQATGTANTEAFF. For the CDR3, the DNA is TGCGCCAGCAGCCAAGCGACCGGGACAGCGAACACTGAAGCTTTCTTT. The genes are TRBV4-1 and TRBJ1-1; TRBD1 agrees at 7 bases. Trimming at V came to 1 base and at J to 1 base, leaving 6 bases not matched to a gene. Germline V gives CDR1 MGHRA, CDR2 YSYEKL. CDR3 length equals 16 residues.

The V call is TRBV5-1, the J call TRBJ2-1; D perhaps matches TRBD1 (6 bases). CDR1 is SGHRS, CDR2 YFSETQ, per germline. This CDR3 has 13 residues. V dropped 4 bases and J dropped 3 bases, with 8 bases sitting between them. The CDR3 DNA reads TGCGCCAGCAGCACGGACAGCTACAATGAGCAGTTCTTC. It yields the protein CASSTDSYNEQFF.